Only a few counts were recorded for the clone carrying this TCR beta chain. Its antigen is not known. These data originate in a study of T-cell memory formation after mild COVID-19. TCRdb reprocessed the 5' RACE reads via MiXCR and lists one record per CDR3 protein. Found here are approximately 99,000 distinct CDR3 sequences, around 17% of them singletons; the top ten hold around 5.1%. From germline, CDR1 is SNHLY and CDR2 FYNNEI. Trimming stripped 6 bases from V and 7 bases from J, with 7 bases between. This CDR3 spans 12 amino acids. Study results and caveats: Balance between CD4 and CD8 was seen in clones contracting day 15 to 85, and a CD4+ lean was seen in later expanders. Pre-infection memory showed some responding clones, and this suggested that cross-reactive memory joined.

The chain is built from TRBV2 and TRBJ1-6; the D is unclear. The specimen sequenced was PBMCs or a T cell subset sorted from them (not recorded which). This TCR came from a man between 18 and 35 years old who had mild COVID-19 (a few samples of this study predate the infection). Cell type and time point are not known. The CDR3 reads CASRLDNSPLHF. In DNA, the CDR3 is TGTGCCAGCAGGTTAGACAATTCACCCCTCCACTTT.